A single sample gave rise to the 20 T cell receptor beta chains below, sequenced in a study of T cell responses to AZD1222 COVID-19 vaccine. The table came from immunoSEQ multiplex PCR; TCRdb's copy has only in-frame clones and leaves some out. Of fewer than 150,000 clones detected, roughly 87% appear once; the ten largest clones hold around 10%. The material sequenced was peripheral blood, taken on day 0 of AZD1222 vaccination. Receptors originate from an adult in good health.

CDR3 nucleotide sequence: TGTGCCAGCAGCGTAGCTATGGGGGGAATATATGGCTACACCTTC. Translated, it gives CASSVAMGGIYGYTF. The gene calls are TRBV9 and TRBJ1-2; tentatively, D is TRBD1 (5 bases). V lost 0 bases, J lost 5 bases, and 14 bases lay in between. CDR1 is SGDLS and CDR2 is YYNGEE in the germline V gene. CDR3 size: 15 residues.

The rearrangement joins TRBV14 to TRBJ2-7, with no clear D. The CDR3 covers 15 residues. The germline CDR1 and CDR2 sequences are SGHDN and FVKESK. The ends were cut back, 2 bases at V and 2 bases at J, with 13 bases in the middle. CDR3 in amino acids: CASSQFLGNAYEQYF. The CDR3 DNA is TGTGCCAGCAGCCAATTCCTAGGGAACGCCTACGAGCAGTACTTC.

The chain combines TRBV5-1 with TRBJ2-1; 9 nucleotides line up with TRBD1. With V trimmed by 0 bases and J by 6 bases, 4 bases remained unmatched. The CDR3 loop spans 15 amino acids. Germline V CDR1 and CDR2: SGHRS, YFSETQ. CDR3 coding DNA: TGCGCCAGCAGCTTGGAACAGGGGGCTCTCAATGAGCAGTTCTTC. Translating it yields CASSLEQGALNEQFF.

The chain has TRBV29-1 and TRBJ1-4, with no clear D. Germline loops: CDR1 SQVTM, CDR2 ANQGSEA. The V gene lost 3 bases and the J gene lost 0 bases, with 8 bases spanning the gap. The CDR3 extends over 14 amino acids. CDR3 nucleotides: TGCAGCGTTGATCTGAGGGCAACTAATGAAAAACTGTTTTTT. It translates to CSVDLRATNEKLFF.

The V call is TRBV7-9, the J call TRBJ2-2; the D is unclear. Looked up from germline, CDR1 is SEHNR and CDR2 is FQNEAQ (reference sequence). The CDR3 sequence is 13 residues long. Trimming cost V 8 bases and J 5 bases, with 12 bases left between them. CDR3 sequence reads: CASRALGTGELFF. The CDR3 DNA reads TGTGCCAGCCGGGCCTTAGGAACCGGGGAGCTGTTTTTT.

This clone was found a few times. CDR3 sequence reads: CASSLDGSYTGELFF. The CDR3 DNA sequence: TGCGCCAGCAGCTTGGACGGGAGTTACACCGGGGAGCTGTTTTTT. The gene calls are TRBV5-1 and TRBJ2-2; D possibly corresponds to TRBD2 (6 bases). CDR3 length: 15 amino acids. Trimming pared 0 bases from V and 3 bases from J, leaving 9 bases between. The germline V gene encodes CDR1 SGHRS and CDR2 YFSETQ.

The CDR3 region is CASSLGTSGGGEQFF. The CDR3 coding sequence is TGTGCCAGCAGCCTAGGGACTAGCGGGGGAGGTGAGCAGTTCTTC. V and J are TRBV4-2 and TRBJ2-1; TRBD2 matches 14 bases. J was trimmed by 9 bases and V by 4 bases; bases with no gene match: 5. This CDR3 region has 15 residues. Germline V lookup: CDR1 LGHNA, CDR2 YNFKEQ.

The rearrangement joins TRBV6-1 to TRBJ1-1, with 8 bases identical to TRBD1. The CDR3 is made up of 14 amino acids. V shed 3 bases and J 7 bases; nucleotides not matched to a gene: 7. In germline, CDR1 is MNHNS, CDR2 SASEGT. This CDR3 is CASSEGPGQVEAFF. CDR3 coding DNA: TGTGCCAGCAGTGAGGGTCCGGGACAGGTTGAAGCTTTCTTT.

This chain uses TRBV6-2 or TRBV6-3 with TRBJ2-3; D is unclear. Germline lookup yields CDR1 MNHEY and CDR2 SVGEGT. Trimming left V 2 bases short and J 4 bases short, with 7 bases between. The CDR3 sequence is 13 residues long. CDR3 loop: CASSYPNSDTQYF. CDR3 bases: TGTGCCAGCAGTTACCCAAACTCAGATACGCAGTATTTT.

The V and J genes are TRBV4-2 and TRBJ1-2; maybe TRBD1 (5 bases). Germline assignment: CDR1 LGHNA and CDR2 YNFKEQ. V lost 0 bases to trimming and J lost 8 bases, with 13 bases between them. CDR3 length: 14 residues. The chain's CDR3 is CASSQDFRVWGYTF. In nucleotides, the CDR3 is TGTGCCAGCAGCCAAGACTTCAGGGTGTGGGGCTACACCTTC.

The V gene is TRBV24-1, the J gene TRBJ1-2, with 8 bases aligning to TRBD1. CDR1 KGHDR and CDR2 SFDVKD come from the germline V gene. This CDR3 has 14 amino acids. J lost 6 bases, V lost 4 bases, and 6 bases had no gene match. The CDR3 reads CATSDSGGSHGYTF. CDR3 in DNA: TGTGCCACCAGTGACTCAGGGGGCAGCCATGGCTACACCTTC.

The rearrangement uses TRBV24-1 and TRBJ1-4; TRBD1 agrees at 9 bases. The CDR3 loop spans 15 amino acids. Losses at the gene ends were 3 bases for V and 5 bases for J; bases not matched to a gene: 3. CDR1 and CDR2 (germline): KGHDR, SFDVKD. In nucleotides, the CDR3 is TGTGCCACCAGTGATGCCGGGACAGGGAATGAAAAACTGTTTTTT. Translating gives CATSDAGTGNEKLFF.

CDR3 region: CASSSSKVGVANTGELFF. The DNA of the CDR3 is TGTGCCAGCAGCTCATCGAAAGTCGGGGTCGCGAACACCGGGGAGCTGTTTTTT. This chain uses TRBV11-3 with TRBJ2-2; D perhaps matches TRBD2 (5 bases). Germline values: CDR1 SGHNT, CDR2 YENEEA. The CDR3 extends over 18 amino acids. Trimming shortened V by 4 bases and J by 0 bases, and 18 bases separated the two germline ends.

This chain uses TRBV6-1 with TRBJ1-2, with D tentatively TRBD1 (5 bases). The CDR3 length is 16 residues. CDR1 MNHNS and CDR2 SASEGT come from the germline V gene. The V gene lost 2 bases and the J gene lost 1 base, with 14 bases spanning the gap. CDR3 loop: CASSETGAAGNYGYTF. For the CDR3, the DNA is TGTGCCAGCAGTGAAACCGGGGCGGCCGGTAACTATGGCTACACCTTC.

J is TRBJ1-1 and V is TRBV19; possibly TRBD1 for D (5 bases). The CDR3 has 13 amino acids. V lost 9 bases and J 2 bases, leaving 13 bases between the germline ends. CDR1 and CDR2 (germline): LNHDA, SQIVND (reference sequence). The CDR3 sequence: CASFRQPNTEAFF. CDR3 DNA: TGTGCCAGCTTTAGACAGCCCAACACTGAAGCTTTCTTT. The full variable domain, with the rest looked up from reference TRBV19 and TRBJ1-1, is DGGITQSPKYLFRKEGQNVTLSCEQNLNHDAMYWYRQDPGQGLRLIYYSQIVNDFQKGDIAEGYSVSREKKESFPLTVTSAQKNPTAFYLCASFRQPNTEAFFGQGTRLTVV.

This rearrangement joins TRBV28 to TRBJ1-5, with a weak D call TRBD1 (5 bases). Between the trimmed V and J ends, which lost 6 bases and 5 bases, there was a span of 11 bases. The CDR3 contains 13 residues. Looked up from germline, CDR1 is MDHEN and CDR2 is SYDVKM. DNA for the CDR3: TGTGCCAGCAGCACAGACAGTTATCAGCCCCAGCATTTT. Protein sequence: CASSTDSYQPQHF.

The chain's CDR3 is CASSLRQSQNSPLHF. The CDR3 DNA is TGTGCCAGCAGCTTAAGACAGTCACAGAATTCACCCCTCCACTTT. The V call is TRBV11-3, the J call TRBJ1-6, with D maybe TRBD1 (5 bases). The germline V and J ends were trimmed by 2 bases and 7 bases, with 12 bases remaining between them. This CDR3 comprises 15 residues. Germline values: CDR1 SGHNT, CDR2 YENEEA.

The chain joins TRBV7-9 to TRBJ1-2; D not certain. The CDR3 is 14 residues long. Trimming took 6 bases from V and 7 from J, leaving 18 bases between them. Germline values: CDR1 SEHNR, CDR2 FQNEAQ (reference sequence). The CDR3: CASSTPQLSGGYTF. In DNA, the CDR3 is TGTGCCAGCAGTACGCCGCAGCTCTCGGGTGGCTACACCTTC.

This sequence joins TRBV6-5 and TRBJ2-2; no definite D call. V lost 2 bases to trimming and J lost 1 base, with 11 bases between them. The CDR3 loop spans 16 amino acids. In germline, CDR1 is MNHEY, CDR2 SVGAGI. The CDR3 nucleotides read TGTGCCAGCAGTTACCATTCCGGGCAGAACACCGGGGAGCTGTTTTTT. It specifies CASSYHSGQNTGELFF.

The chain links TRBV27 to TRBJ2-7; D may match TRBD1 or TRBD2 (5 bases each). Germline values: CDR1 MNHEY, CDR2 SMNVEV (reference sequence). V gave up 3 bases and J gave up 2 bases, with 8 bases separating them. The CDR3 runs to 13 residues. Here the CDR3 DNA reads TGTGCCAGCAGTTTTTCGGGACCCTACGAGCAGTACTTC. It yields the protein CASSFSGPYEQYF.